Described below is a single T cell receptor (beta chain) sequence and its context. Its antigen is unknown. Per-base quality was not reported, and no clone a single base away is much larger than it. Peripheral blood CD8+ and CD4+ T cells from healthy donors, Susac syndrome patients and multiple sclerosis patients were profiled using high-throughput TCR beta sequencing. Recently defined diagnostic criteria for definite or probable disease were met by the Susac syndrome patients. CD8+ TEMRA cells were enriched by FACS, while bulk CD8+ and CD4+ T cells were purified by magnetic negative isolation. Blood was drawn into EDTA tubes, processed within 24 hours, and PBMCs were isolated by density gradient centrifugation. PBMCs intended for TCR sequencing were frozen in liquid nitrogen and were later thawed in a 37 degrees C water bath. A purity of at least 90% was achieved for sorted or isolated CD4+, CD8+ and CD8+ TEMRA cells.

This specimen belongs to a study of CD8 T cells in Susac syndrome (dated by TCRdb to about 2019). Looking at the study overall: Among the Susac syndrome patients who were sequenced, clinically active disease was present in about six and clinical remission was observed in fewer than 10. At blood withdrawal, Susac syndrome patients were therapy-naive, treated with corticosteroids (with IVIg additionally given to some), or treated with IVIg alone. Whether CD8+ T cell activation and differentiation in Susac syndrome was antigen driven was tested using repertoire sequencing. Clonality of the CD8+ T cell repertoire was compared between more than 10 healthy donors, roughly 14 Susac syndrome patients and roughly 16 multiple sclerosis patients. Points the paper makes about the study in general: The study acknowledged that relatively few individuals were included in the TCR sequencing and HLA analysis. Susac syndrome CD8+ repertoires showed clonal expansion, highest in CD8+ TEMRA cells and greater in clinically active than remitting patients. Roughly 15 and five Susac-specific public clones were found in the total CD8+ and CD8+ TEMRA repertoires, respectively.

RNA was extracted with the RNeasy kit and 0.5 to 1 ug was reverse transcribed using random hexamers. TCR beta CDR3 regions were amplified with the immunoSEQ multiplex PCR assay covering 54 Vbeta and 13 Jbeta segments. To correct PCR amplification bias, a synthetic template baseline was used for both primer optimization and computational correction. The authors processed their data as follows. Reads were assigned to V, D and J genes according to IMGT and analyzed in immunoSEQ Analyzer, with only productive sequences retained. To calculate clonality, Shannon entropy was normalized by log2 of the number of productive unique sequences and then subtracted from one. For each patient and control, public and private clones were evaluated within the 100 most prevalent clones. Clones were defined as Susac-specific if absent from the healthy and MS cohorts, from 900 to 1,300 published viral clones and from other ImmuneACCESS disease sequences. TCRdb handled the public reads itself, with Q25 trimming in fastp and clone calling in MiXCR, and kept productive beta chains. For every CDR3 protein sequence, its rows merge into one entry that carries the most common genes and DNA. V and J calls and clone size were set by TCRdb, not the authors. The sample table contains 80,000 to 95,000 distinct CDR3 sequences; only one count was recorded for approximately 93% of them. The leading ten clones occupy about 0.9% of the sample.

The germline V gene encodes CDR1 MDHEN and CDR2 SYDVKM. There are 18 amino acids in the CDR3, from cysteine to phenylalanine inclusive. This entry keeps only the CDR3 DNA: 54 bases, framed from base 1. The V end loses 2 bases and the J end loses 2 bases, and a stretch of 20 bases separates them. The chain joins TRBV28 to TRBJ2-3; 5 matching bases give a weak D call of TRBD2. The sequence came from a human donor with Susac syndrome. The material sequenced was CD8+ T cells from PBMCs. The DNA is as follows: TGTGCCAGCAGTTTAAGAGGGTCAATCCTGGGAACCACAGATACGCAGTATTTT. Its amino acids are CASSLRGSILGTTDTQYF. Joined to the reference TRBV28 and TRBJ2-3 proteins, this CDR3 gives the full variable domain: DVKVTQSSRYLVKRTGEKVFLECVQDMDHENMFWYRQDPGLGLRLIYFSYDVKMKEKGDIPEGYSVSREKKERFSLILESASTNQTSMYLCASSLRGSILGTTDTQYFGPGTRLTVL.